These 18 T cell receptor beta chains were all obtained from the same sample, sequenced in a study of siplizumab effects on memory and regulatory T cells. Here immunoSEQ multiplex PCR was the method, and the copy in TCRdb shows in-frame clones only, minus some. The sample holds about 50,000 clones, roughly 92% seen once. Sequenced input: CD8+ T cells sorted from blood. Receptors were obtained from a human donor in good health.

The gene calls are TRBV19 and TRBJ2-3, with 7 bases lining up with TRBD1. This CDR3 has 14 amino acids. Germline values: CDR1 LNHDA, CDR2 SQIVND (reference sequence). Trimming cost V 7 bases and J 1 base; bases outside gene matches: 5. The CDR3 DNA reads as TGTGCCAGTACCCTAGGGGGCCGCACAGATACGCAGTATTTT. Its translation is CASTLGGRTDTQYF.

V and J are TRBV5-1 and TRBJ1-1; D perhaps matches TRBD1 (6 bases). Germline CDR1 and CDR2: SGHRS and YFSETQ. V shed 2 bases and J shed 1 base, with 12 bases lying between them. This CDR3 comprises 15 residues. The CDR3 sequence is CASSFTGTPNTEAFF. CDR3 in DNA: TGCGCCAGCAGCTTTACCGGGACACCGAACACTGAAGCTTTCTTT.

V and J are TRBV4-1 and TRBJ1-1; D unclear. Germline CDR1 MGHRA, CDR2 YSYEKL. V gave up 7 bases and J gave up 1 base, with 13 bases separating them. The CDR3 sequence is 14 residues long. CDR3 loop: CASTHLGQNTEAFF. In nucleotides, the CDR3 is TGCGCCAGCACTCACTTGGGTCAGAACACTGAAGCTTTCTTT.

The CDR3 reads CASSQNSGTAKEQYF. CDR3 sequence (DNA): TGCGCCAGCAGCCAGAATTCCGGGACAGCTAAGGAGCAGTACTTC. The rearrangement links TRBV4-1 to TRBJ2-7; 7 positions match TRBD1. The CDR3 loop spans 15 amino acids. CDR1 and CDR2 from the germline V gene are MGHRA and YSYEKL. V lost 3 bases, J lost 7 bases, and 12 bases stayed unmatched.

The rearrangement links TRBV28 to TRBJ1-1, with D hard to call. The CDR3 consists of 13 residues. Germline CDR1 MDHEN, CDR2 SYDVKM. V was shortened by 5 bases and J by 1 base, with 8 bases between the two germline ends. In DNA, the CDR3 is TGTGCCAGCAGTCCTGAAGGGAACACTGAAGCTTTCTTT. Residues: CASSPEGNTEAFF.

CDR3 nucleotides: TGTGCCAGCAGCCCGACTACGGGCGGGGAGCTGTTTTTT. As protein: CASSPTTGGELFF. V is TRBV9 and J is TRBJ2-2; maybe TRBD2 (5 bases). This CDR3 has 13 residues. In germline, CDR1 is SGDLS, CDR2 YYNGEE. The germline V and J ends were trimmed by 4 bases and 7 bases, with 11 bases remaining between them.

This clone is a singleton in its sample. CDR3 DNA: TGTGCCATGGCAGACAATAGCAATCAGCCCCAGCATTTT. Translated, it gives CAMADNSNQPQHF. The chain couples TRBV10-3 to TRBJ1-5; D gene unclear. The germline V gene has CDR1 ENHRY and CDR2 SYGVKD. V lost 9 bases and J lost 0, with 9 bases in between. This CDR3 is 13 amino acids long.

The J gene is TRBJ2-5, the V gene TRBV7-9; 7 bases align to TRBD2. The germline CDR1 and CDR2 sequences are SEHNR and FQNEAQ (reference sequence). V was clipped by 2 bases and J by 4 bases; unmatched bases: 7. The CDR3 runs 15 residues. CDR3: CASSLSAGAAETQYF. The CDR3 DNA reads TGTGCCAGCAGCTTAAGTGCGGGAGCGGCAGAGACCCAGTACTTC.

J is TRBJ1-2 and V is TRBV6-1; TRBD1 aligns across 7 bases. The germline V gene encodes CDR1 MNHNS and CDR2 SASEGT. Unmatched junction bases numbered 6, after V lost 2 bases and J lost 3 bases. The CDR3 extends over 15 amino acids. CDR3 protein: CASSEIQGVDYGYTF. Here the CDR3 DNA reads TGTGCCAGCAGTGAAATTCAGGGGGTCGACTATGGCTACACCTTC.

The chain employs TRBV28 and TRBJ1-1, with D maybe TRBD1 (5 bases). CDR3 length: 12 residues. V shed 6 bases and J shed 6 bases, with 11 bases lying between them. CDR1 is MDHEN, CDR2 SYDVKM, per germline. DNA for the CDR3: TGTGCCAGCAGCCCTGGGGGTCCTGAAGCTTTCTTT. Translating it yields CASSPGGPEAFF.

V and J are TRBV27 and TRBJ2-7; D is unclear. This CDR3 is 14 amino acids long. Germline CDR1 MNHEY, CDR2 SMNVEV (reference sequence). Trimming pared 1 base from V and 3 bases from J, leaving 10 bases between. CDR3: CASSLLLGNYEQYF. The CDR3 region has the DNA TGTGCCAGCAGTTTATTACTGGGGAACTACGAGCAGTACTTC.

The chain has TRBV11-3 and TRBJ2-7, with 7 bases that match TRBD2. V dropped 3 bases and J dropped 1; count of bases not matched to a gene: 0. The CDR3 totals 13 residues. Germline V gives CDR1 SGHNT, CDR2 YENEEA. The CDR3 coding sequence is TGTGCCAGCAGCTTGGGGGGGTCCTACGAGCAGTACTTC. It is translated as CASSLGGSYEQYF.

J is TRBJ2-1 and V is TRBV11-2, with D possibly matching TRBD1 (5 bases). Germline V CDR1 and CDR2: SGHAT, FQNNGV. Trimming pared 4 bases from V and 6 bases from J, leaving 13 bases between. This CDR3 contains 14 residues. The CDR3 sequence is CASSSSGNRNEQFF. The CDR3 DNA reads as TGTGCCAGCAGCTCCTCAGGGAATCGCAATGAGCAGTTCTTC.

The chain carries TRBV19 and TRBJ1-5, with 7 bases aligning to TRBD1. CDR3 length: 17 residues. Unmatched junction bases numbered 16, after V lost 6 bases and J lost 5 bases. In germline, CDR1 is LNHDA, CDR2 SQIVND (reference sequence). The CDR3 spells CASSPRPEDRAYQPQHF. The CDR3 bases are TGTGCCAGTAGCCCCAGGCCCGAAGACAGGGCGTATCAGCCCCAGCATTTT.

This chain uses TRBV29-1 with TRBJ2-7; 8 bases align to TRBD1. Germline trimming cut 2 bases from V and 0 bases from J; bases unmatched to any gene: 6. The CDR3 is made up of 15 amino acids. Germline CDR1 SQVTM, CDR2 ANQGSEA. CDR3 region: CSVEKKGQASYEQYF. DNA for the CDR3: TGCAGCGTTGAAAAGAAGGGACAGGCCTCCTACGAGCAGTACTTC.

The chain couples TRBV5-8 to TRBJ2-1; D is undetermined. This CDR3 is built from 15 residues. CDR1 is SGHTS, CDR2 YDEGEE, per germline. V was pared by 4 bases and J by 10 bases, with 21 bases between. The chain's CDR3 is CASSIGELVLNEQFF. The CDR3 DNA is TGTGCCAGCAGCATAGGTGAGTTGGTACTCAACGAGCAGTTCTTC.

The CDR3 DNA is TGCGCCAGCAGCCAAAGGGCGGCAAGCACAGATACGCAGTATTTT. Amino acid sequence: CASSQRAASTDTQYF. V is TRBV4-1 and J is TRBJ2-3; no clear D gene. Trimming cost V 2 bases and J 0 bases, with 9 bases left between them. This CDR3 spans 15 amino acids. CDR1 MGHRA and CDR2 YSYEKL come from the germline V gene.

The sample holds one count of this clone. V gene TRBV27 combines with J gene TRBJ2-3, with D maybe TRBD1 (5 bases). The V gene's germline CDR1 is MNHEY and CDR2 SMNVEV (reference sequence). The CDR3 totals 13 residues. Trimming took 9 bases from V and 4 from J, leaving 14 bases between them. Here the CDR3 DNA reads TGTGCCAGTAACAAGGGGCTGGCAGATACGCAGTATTTT. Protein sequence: CASNKGLADTQYF.